Listed here are 29 T cell receptor beta chains from one sample, sequenced in a study of blood T cell repertoires in COVID-19 (dated by TCRdb to between 2020 and 2021). The library was prepared using the immunoSEQ multiplex PCR assay. The table comes from immuneACCESS by way of TCRdb, which keeps in-frame sequences with V and J called. Part of the clones is missing from these tables; in studies checked, under half for an unresolved V gene and the rest for unknown reasons. Counted in this sample were tens of thousands of clones; approximately 82% of them appeared once. The ten biggest clones cover more than 20% of the sample. The sample taken for sequencing was peripheral blood. The receptors were sampled from a man aged 55 to 70 with acute or convalescent COVID-19.

This clone showed up just a few times. The V and J genes are TRBV7-9 and TRBJ2-1; D possibly corresponds to TRBD2 (5 bases). Per the germline V gene, CDR1 is SEHNR and CDR2 is FQNEAQ (reference sequence). Trimming shortened V by 5 bases and J by 5 bases, and 16 bases separated the two germline ends. This CDR3 spans 15 amino acids. The CDR3, as DNA: TGTGCCAGCAGCCAGGACGGCCGGGGTAACAATGAGCAGTTCTTC. This codes for CASSQDGRGNNEQFF.

This clone has a handful of counts. The genes are TRBV9 and TRBJ1-3; D remains unclear. CDR3 length: 15 amino acids. The ends were cut back, 3 bases at V and 7 bases at J, with 17 bases in the middle. Per germline, CDR1 SGDLS and CDR2 YYNGEE. The CDR3 is CASSAVPDWGNTIYF. CDR3 nucleotide sequence: TGTGCCAGCAGCGCCGTCCCGGACTGGGGTAACACCATATATTTT. Supplemented by reference TRBV9 and TRBJ1-3, the full variable domain reads DSGVTQTPKHLITATGQRVTLRCSPRSGDLSVYWYQQSLDQGLQFLIQYYNGEERAKGNILERFSAQQFPDLHSELNLSSLELGDSALYFCASSAVPDWGNTIYFGEGSWLTVV.

This clone was seen more than once but under ten times. The chain employs TRBV2 and TRBJ1-1; 8 bases map to TRBD1. Germline V CDR1 and CDR2: SNHLY, FYNNEI. The CDR3 loop spans 15 amino acids. The trim removed 2 bases at V and 1 base at J, leaving 3 bases unmatched. In nucleotides, the CDR3 is TGTGCCAGCAGTGAATACACAGGGGGGAACACTGAAGCTTTCTTT. Its protein is CASSEYTGGNTEAFF.

The chain employs TRBV6-6 and TRBJ2-7, with TRBD2 identical over 10 bases. The J segment lost 3 bases and the V segment lost 0 bases, leaving 2 bases of the junction unmatched. The germline gives CDR1 MNHNY, CDR2 SVGAGI (reference sequence). The CDR3 extends over 15 amino acids. This CDR3 is CASSYSSGGGYEQYV. CDR3 nucleotide sequence: TGTGCCAGCAGTTACTCGAGCGGGGGGGGCTACGAGCAGTACGTC.

The rearrangement links TRBV2 to TRBJ1-6; 9 bases align to TRBD1. In germline, CDR1 is SNHLY, CDR2 FYNNEI. After removal of 9 bases from V and 7 bases from J, the junction contained 7 bases not matched to a gene. This CDR3 has 14 amino acids. Written as DNA, the CDR3 is TGTGCCAGTACAGGGGGCAAGGGGAATTCACCCCTCCACTTT. Translated, it gives CASTGGKGNSPLHF.

This clone was recorded once. The CDR3 protein is CASSQWAGSYNEQFF. The CDR3 DNA is TGTGCCAGCAGCCAGTGGGCGGGGAGTTACAATGAGCAGTTCTTC. The chain has TRBV14 and TRBJ2-1, with TRBD2 as a possible D gene (6 bases). In germline, CDR1 is SGHDN, CDR2 FVKESK. Trimming pared 3 bases from V and 4 bases from J, leaving 13 bases between. CDR3 length: 15 amino acids.

The chain uses TRBV28 and TRBJ1-4; D perhaps matches TRBD1 (5 bases). Germline lookup yields CDR1 MDHEN and CDR2 SYDVKM. The CDR3 spans 14 residues. Trimming left V 10 bases short and J 4 bases short, with 16 bases between. For the CDR3, the DNA is TGTGCCACCTTTCCGGGGGATTATAATGAAAAACTGTTTTTT. Protein product: CATFPGDYNEKLFF.

This clone was seen repeatedly, ten times or more. The chain employs TRBV12-3 or TRBV12-4 and TRBJ2-5, with D possibly TRBD1 on 7 matching bases. CDR3 length: 12 amino acids. V was cut by 7 bases and J by 5 bases, with 11 bases left in between. The DNA of the CDR3 is TGTGCCAGCACGACAGGGAGGGAGACCCAGTACTTC. This encodes CASTTGRETQYF.

The V and J genes are TRBV7-9 and TRBJ2-6; 8 bases fit TRBD1. The CDR3 loop spans 18 amino acids. Per germline, CDR1 SEHNR and CDR2 FQNEAQ (reference sequence). Germline trimming cut 5 bases from V and 0 bases from J; bases unmatched to any gene: 9. The CDR3, as DNA: TGTGCCAGCAGCGCATCAGGGGGCTACGGCTCTGGGGCCAACGTCCTGACTTTC. Encoded protein: CASSASGGYGSGANVLTF.

This chain uses TRBV6-2 or TRBV6-3 with TRBJ1-3, with 8 bases identical to TRBD1. CDR1 and CDR2 (germline): MNHEY, SVGEGT. This CDR3 contains 16 residues. V shed 2 bases and J 4 bases; nucleotides not matched to a gene: 7. CDR3 bases: TGTGCCAGCAGTTACGACTCCCGGGACAGGGGAAACACCATATATTTT. Translation gives CASSYDSRDRGNTIYF.

The chain uses TRBV18 and TRBJ1-4; 9 bases are a match to TRBD1. Germline CDR1 and CDR2: KGHSH and LQKENI. The CDR3 has 18 residues. Trimming took 2 bases from V and 8 from J; bases not matched to a gene: 15. The DNA for the CDR3 is TGTGCCAGCTCACCATTAATGGCAACCGGGACAGGGACCGAAAAACTGTTTTTT. Protein: CASSPLMATGTGTEKLFF. The complete variable domain, with remaining parts taken from reference TRBV18 and TRBJ1-4, reads NAGVMQNPRHLVRRRGQEARLRCSPMKGHSHVYWYRQLPEEGLKFMVYLQKENIIDESGMPKERFSAEFPKEGPSILRIQQVVRGDSAAYFCASSPLMATGTGTEKLFFGSGTQLSVL.

This clone was seen once. V and J are TRBV28 and TRBJ2-7, with D unresolved. Germline loops: CDR1 MDHEN, CDR2 SYDVKM. The ends were cut back, 6 bases at V and 2 bases at J, with 11 bases in the middle. This CDR3 has 13 residues. The CDR3: CASSVPRAYEQYF. CDR3 coding DNA: TGTGCCAGCAGCGTTCCACGGGCCTACGAGCAGTACTTC.

The chain employs TRBV7-9 and TRBJ2-3, with 11 bases that match TRBD2. Per germline, CDR1 SEHNR and CDR2 FQNEAQ (reference sequence). Germline trimming cut 5 bases from V and 12 bases from J; bases unmatched to any gene: 4. The CDR3 consists of 12 residues. CDR3 sequence: CASSPTSGGQYF. The CDR3 bases are TGTGCCAGCAGCCCAACTAGCGGGGGACAGTATTTT.

This chain joins TRBV11-3 and TRBJ2-7; 7 bases line up with TRBD1. CDR1 SGHNT and CDR2 YENEEA come from the germline V gene. V lost 5 bases, J lost 2 bases, and 6 bases stayed unmatched. There are 14 residues in the CDR3. The chain's CDR3 is CASSPGGQPYEQYF. In DNA, the CDR3 is TGTGCCAGCAGCCCAGGGGGTCAACCCTACGAGCAGTACTTC.

The chain couples TRBV25-1 to TRBJ2-5; 8 nucleotides line up with TRBD1. This CDR3 contains 15 residues. Per the germline V gene, CDR1 is MGHDK and CDR2 is SYGVNS. Losses at the gene ends were 2 bases for V and 5 bases for J; bases not matched to a gene: 7. The CDR3 region is CASSERRTGLETQYF. Here the CDR3 DNA reads TGTGCCAGCAGTGAAAGGAGGACAGGGTTGGAGACCCAGTACTTC.

This clone was observed a single time. V and J are TRBV6-1 and TRBJ1-6; D gene ambiguous. V was pared by 5 bases and J by 7 bases, with 9 bases between. The CDR3 extends over 13 amino acids. Germline V gives CDR1 MNHNS, CDR2 SASEGT. CDR3 in DNA: TGTGCCAGCAGTTGGGCCGAGAATTCACCCCTCCACTTT. This encodes CASSWAENSPLHF.

The chain employs TRBV7-9 and TRBJ2-7; 8 bases agree with TRBD1. CDR1 SEHNR and CDR2 FQNEAQ come from the germline V gene (reference sequence). V shed 4 bases and J 7 bases; nucleotides not matched to a gene: 12. The CDR3 spans 15 residues. As DNA, the CDR3 is TGTGCCAGCAGCTCTCAAGGGGACAGGAGGTCGGAGCAGTACTTC. This gives the protein CASSSQGDRRSEQYF. The whole variable domain, remainder taken from reference TRBV7-9 and TRBJ2-7, is DTGVSQNPRHKITKRGQNVTFRCDPISEHNRLYWYRQTLGQGPEFLTYFQNEAQLEKSRLLSDRFSAERPKGSFSTLEIQRTEQGDSAMYLCASSSQGDRRSEQYFGPGTRLTVT.

The V and J genes are TRBV2 and TRBJ2-1, with TRBD2 matching 8 bases. The CDR3 is made up of 15 amino acids. V lost 6 bases, J lost 1 base, and 5 bases stayed unmatched. Germline CDR1 reads SNHLY; CDR2 reads FYNNEI. DNA for the CDR3: TGTGCCAGCAGCCTTAGCGGGGTTTCCTACAATGAGCAGTTCTTC. It encodes CASSLSGVSYNEQFF.

This clone was recorded a few times. This chain connects TRBV19 to TRBJ2-1; 8 positions match TRBD2. J lost 4 bases, V lost 3 bases, and 2 bases had no gene match. Germline V gene sequence: CDR1 LNHDA, CDR2 SQIVND (reference sequence). This CDR3 comprises 14 residues. DNA for the CDR3: TGTGCCAGTAGTATCGGGGGGGGTTACAATGAGCAGTTCTTC. It yields the protein CASSIGGGYNEQFF.

This clone was detected only a few times. The J gene is TRBJ1-2, the V gene TRBV19; 11 positions agree with TRBD1. J lost 8 bases, V lost 7 bases, and 12 bases had no gene match. The CDR3 has 15 amino acids. Germline values: CDR1 LNHDA, CDR2 SQIVND (reference sequence). The CDR3 spells CASIPAGTGGQGYTF. The DNA for the CDR3 is TGTGCCAGTATTCCGGCCGGGACAGGGGGGCAAGGCTACACCTTC.

This chain joins TRBV18 and TRBJ2-1; 8 nucleotides align to TRBD2. The J segment lost 7 bases and the V segment lost 3 bases, leaving 8 bases of the junction unmatched. Germline CDR1 and CDR2: KGHSH and LQKENI. The CDR3 length is 15 residues. Here the CDR3 DNA reads TGTGCCAGCTCACCCGGGGGGGCCAATCAAAATGAGCAGTTCTTC. It codes for CASSPGGANQNEQFF.

This clone was counted a single time. This CDR3 reads CASSLDIGVEQFF. CDR3 in DNA: TGTGCCAGCAGCTTAGACATCGGGGTAGAGCAGTTCTTC. V and J are TRBV11-3 and TRBJ2-1; perhaps TRBD2 as D (5 bases). V lost 0 bases to trimming and J lost 10 bases, with 10 bases between them. Germline assignment: CDR1 SGHNT and CDR2 YENEEA. This CDR3 region has 13 residues.

The chain uses TRBV4-2 and TRBJ1-5, with 7 bases lining up with TRBD1. The CDR3 extends over 14 amino acids. The germline V gene encodes CDR1 LGHNA and CDR2 YNFKEQ. The trim removed 1 base at V and 6 bases at J, leaving 3 bases unmatched. The CDR3 region is CASSQGQGTQPQHF. DNA for the CDR3: TGTGCCAGCAGCCAAGGACAGGGCACTCAGCCCCAGCATTTT.

The chain recombines TRBV5-4 with TRBJ2-6; 8 bases are a match to TRBD2. Germline trimming cut 7 bases from V and 0 bases from J; bases unmatched to any gene: 9. This CDR3 region has 17 residues. Germline CDR1 is SGHNT and CDR2 is YYREEE (reference sequence). CDR3 in DNA: TGTGCCAGCGCTAGACGGGGGGGCCACTCTGGGGCCAACGTCCTGACTTTC. Translating gives CASARRGGHSGANVLTF.

The chain has TRBV6-6 and TRBJ1-1; D remains unclear. The CDR3 covers 13 residues. CDR1 MNHNY and CDR2 SVGAGI come from the germline V gene (reference sequence). V lost 5 bases, J lost 6 bases, and 13 bases lay in between. The CDR3 protein is CASSPRGSAEAFF. Here the CDR3 DNA reads TGTGCCAGCAGTCCCAGAGGGTCAGCTGAAGCTTTCTTT.

The genes are TRBV11-3 and TRBJ2-7; D not resolved. This CDR3 region has 13 residues. Per the germline V gene, CDR1 is SGHNT and CDR2 is YENEEA. V was cut by 0 bases and J by 0 bases, with 3 bases left in between. Here the CDR3 DNA reads TGTGCCAGCAGCTTAGAGAGCTCCTACGAGCAGTACTTC. Amino acid sequence: CASSLESSYEQYF. The whole variable domain, filled in from reference TRBV11-3 and TRBJ2-7, reads EAGVVQSPRYKIIEKKQPVAFWCNPISGHNTLYWYLQNLGQGPELLIRYENEEAVDDSQLPKDRFSAERLKGVDSTLKIQPAELGDSAVYLCASSLESSYEQYFGPGTRLTVT.

The J gene is TRBJ2-7, the V gene TRBV2, with D tentatively TRBD1 (5 bases). The V gene lost 8 bases and the J gene lost 4 bases, with 12 bases spanning the gap. The CDR3 has 12 residues. Germline V gene lookup returns CDR1 SNHLY and CDR2 FYNNEI. Here the CDR3 reads CASSQTEYEQYF. CDR3 coding DNA: TGTGCCAGCTCCCAGACAGAATACGAGCAGTACTTC.

A few counts support this clone. The genes are TRBV3-1 (or the pseudogene TRBV3-2) and TRBJ1-3, with D possibly matching TRBD1 (5 bases). The CDR3 runs to 15 residues. Between the trimmed V and J ends, which lost 1 base and 0 bases, there was a span of 7 bases. Germline V gene lookup returns CDR1 LGHDT and CDR2 YNNKEL (reference sequence). CDR3 DNA: TGTGCCAGCAGCCAAGTCAGGGACTCTGGAAACACCATATATTTT. Its translation is CASSQVRDSGNTIYF.

This rearrangement joins TRBV27 to TRBJ1-5; D uncertain. V was clipped by 5 bases and J by 4 bases, with 18 bases between them. This CDR3 comprises 16 residues. CDR1 MNHEY and CDR2 SMNVEV come from the germline V gene (reference sequence). CDR3 sequence: CASSPIGGEPNQPQHF. CDR3 in DNA: TGTGCCAGCAGTCCCATCGGAGGAGAACCTAATCAGCCCCAGCATTTT.